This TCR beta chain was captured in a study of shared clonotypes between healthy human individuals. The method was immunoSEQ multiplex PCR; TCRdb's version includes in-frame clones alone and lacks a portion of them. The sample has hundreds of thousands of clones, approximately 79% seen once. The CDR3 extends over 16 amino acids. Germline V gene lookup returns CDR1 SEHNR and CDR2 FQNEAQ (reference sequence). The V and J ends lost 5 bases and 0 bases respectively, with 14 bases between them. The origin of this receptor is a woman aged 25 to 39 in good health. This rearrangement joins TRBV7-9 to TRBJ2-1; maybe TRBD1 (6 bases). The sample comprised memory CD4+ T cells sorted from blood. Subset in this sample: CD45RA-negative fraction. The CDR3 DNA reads TGTGCCAGCAGCAGGGGACACTTTAGCTCCTACAATGAGCAGTTCTTC. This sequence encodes CASSRGHFSSYNEQFF. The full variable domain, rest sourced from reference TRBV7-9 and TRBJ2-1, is DTGVSQNPRHKITKRGQNVTFRCDPISEHNRLYWYRQTLGQGPEFLTYFQNEAQLEKSRLLSDRFSAERPKGSFSTLEIQRTEQGDSAMYLCASSRGHFSSYNEQFFGPGTRLTVL.